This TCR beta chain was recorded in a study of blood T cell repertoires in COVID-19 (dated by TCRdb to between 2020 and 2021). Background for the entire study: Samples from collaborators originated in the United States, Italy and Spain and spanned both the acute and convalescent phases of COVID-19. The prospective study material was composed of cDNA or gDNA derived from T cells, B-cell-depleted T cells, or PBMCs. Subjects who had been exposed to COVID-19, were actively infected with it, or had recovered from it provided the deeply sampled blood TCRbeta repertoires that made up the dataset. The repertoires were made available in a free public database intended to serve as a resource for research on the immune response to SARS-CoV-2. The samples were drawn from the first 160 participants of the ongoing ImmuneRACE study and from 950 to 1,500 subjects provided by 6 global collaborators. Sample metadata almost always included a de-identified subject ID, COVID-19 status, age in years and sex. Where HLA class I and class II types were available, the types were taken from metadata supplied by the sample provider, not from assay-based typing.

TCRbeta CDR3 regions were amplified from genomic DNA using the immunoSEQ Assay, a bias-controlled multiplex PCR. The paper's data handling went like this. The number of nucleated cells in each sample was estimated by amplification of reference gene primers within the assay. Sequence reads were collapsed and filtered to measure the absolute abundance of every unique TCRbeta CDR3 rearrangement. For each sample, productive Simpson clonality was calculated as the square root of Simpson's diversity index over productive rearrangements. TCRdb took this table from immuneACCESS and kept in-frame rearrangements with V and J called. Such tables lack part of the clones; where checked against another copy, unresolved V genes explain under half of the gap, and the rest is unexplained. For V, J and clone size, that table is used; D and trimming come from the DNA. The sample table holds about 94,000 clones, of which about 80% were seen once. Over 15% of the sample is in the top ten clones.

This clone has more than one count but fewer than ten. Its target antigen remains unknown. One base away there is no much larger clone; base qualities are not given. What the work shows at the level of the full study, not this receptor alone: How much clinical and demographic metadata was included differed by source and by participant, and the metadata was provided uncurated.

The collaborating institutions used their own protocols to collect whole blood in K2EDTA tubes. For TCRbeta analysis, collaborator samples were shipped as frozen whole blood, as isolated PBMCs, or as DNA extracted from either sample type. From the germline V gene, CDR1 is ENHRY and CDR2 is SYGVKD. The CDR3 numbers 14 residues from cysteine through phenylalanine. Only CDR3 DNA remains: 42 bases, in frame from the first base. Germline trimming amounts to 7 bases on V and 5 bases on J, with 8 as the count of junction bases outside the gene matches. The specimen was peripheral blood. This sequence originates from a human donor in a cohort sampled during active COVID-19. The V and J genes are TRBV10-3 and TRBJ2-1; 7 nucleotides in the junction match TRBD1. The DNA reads TGTGCCATCAAACCCCGGGACAGCAACAATGAGCAGTTCTTC. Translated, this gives CAIKPRDSNNEQFF.